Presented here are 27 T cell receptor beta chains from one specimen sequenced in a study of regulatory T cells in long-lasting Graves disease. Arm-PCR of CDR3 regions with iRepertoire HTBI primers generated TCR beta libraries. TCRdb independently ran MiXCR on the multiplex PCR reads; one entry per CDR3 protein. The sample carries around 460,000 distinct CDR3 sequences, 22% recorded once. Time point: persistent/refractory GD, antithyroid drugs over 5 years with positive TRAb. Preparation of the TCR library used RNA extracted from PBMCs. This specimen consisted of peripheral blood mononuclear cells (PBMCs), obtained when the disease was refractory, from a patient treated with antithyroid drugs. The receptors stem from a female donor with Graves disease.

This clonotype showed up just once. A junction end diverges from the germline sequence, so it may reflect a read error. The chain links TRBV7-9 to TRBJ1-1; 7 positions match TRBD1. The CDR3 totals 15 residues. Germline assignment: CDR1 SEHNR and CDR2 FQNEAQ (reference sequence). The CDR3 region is CASSLRQGVNTEAFF. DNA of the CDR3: TGTGCCAGCAGCTTACGTCAGGGGGTAAACACCGAAGCTTTCTTT.

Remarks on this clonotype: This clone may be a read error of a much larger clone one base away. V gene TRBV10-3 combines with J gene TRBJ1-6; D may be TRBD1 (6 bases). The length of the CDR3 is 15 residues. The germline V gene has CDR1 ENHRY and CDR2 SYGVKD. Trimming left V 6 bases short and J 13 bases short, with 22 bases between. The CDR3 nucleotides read TGTGCCATCAGCCTACGGACAGAATGGGTGAGGCCCCTCCACTTT. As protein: CAISLRTEWVRPLHF.

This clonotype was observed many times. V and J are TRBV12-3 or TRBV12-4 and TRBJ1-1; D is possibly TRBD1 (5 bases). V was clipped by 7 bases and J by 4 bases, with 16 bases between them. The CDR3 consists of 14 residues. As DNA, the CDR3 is TGTGCCAGCACGGACGGGGCCCAGGGCACTGAAGCTTTCTTT. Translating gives CASTDGAQGTEAFF.

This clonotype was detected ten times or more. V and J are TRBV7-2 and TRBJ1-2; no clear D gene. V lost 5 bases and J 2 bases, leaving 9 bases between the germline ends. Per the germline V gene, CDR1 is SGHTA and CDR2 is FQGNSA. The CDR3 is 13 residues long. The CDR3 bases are TGTGCCAGCAGCCAACAGCCCAACTATGGCTACACCTTC. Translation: CASSQQPNYGYTF.

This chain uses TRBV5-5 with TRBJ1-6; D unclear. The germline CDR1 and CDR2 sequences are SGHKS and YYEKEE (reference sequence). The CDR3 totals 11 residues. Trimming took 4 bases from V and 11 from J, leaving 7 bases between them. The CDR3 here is CASSLSAPLHF. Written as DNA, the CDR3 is TGTGCCAGCAGCCTGTCGGCACCCCTCCACTTT.

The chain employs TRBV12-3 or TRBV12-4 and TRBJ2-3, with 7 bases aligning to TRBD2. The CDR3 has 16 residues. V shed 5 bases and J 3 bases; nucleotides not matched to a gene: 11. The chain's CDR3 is CASSLGEAGNTDTQYF. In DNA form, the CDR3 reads TGTGCCAGCAGTCTCGGCGAAGCGGGAAATACAGATACGCAGTATTTT.

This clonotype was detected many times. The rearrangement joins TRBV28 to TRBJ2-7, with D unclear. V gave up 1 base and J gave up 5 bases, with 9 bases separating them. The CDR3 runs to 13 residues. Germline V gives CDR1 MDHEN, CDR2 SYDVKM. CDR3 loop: CASSLLGSHEQYF. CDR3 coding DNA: TGTGCCAGCAGTTTATTGGGGTCCCACGAGCAGTACTTC.

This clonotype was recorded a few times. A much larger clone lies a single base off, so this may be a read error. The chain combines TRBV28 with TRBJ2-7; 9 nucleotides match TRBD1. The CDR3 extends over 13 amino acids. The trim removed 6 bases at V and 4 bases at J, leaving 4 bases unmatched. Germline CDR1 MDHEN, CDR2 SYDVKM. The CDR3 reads CASSTGTGYEQYF. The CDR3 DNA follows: TGTGCCAGCAGCACCGGGACAGGGTACGAGCAGTACTTC.

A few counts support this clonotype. CDR3 protein: CSVELGGYADTQYF. DNA of the CDR3: TGCAGCGTTGAACTAGGAGGGTATGCAGATACGCAGTATTTT. The rearrangement links TRBV29-1 to TRBJ2-3; a possible D gene is TRBD2 (6 bases). The germline V gene encodes CDR1 SQVTM and CDR2 ANQGSEA. The CDR3 extends over 14 amino acids. Trimming stripped 2 bases from V and 4 bases from J, with 13 bases between.

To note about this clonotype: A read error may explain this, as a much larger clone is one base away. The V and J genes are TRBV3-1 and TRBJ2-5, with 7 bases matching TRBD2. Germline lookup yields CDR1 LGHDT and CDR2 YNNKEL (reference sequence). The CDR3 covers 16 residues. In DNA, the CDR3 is TGTGCCAGCAGTCTCCAGTTTTCGGGGGGTGGAGAGACCCAGCACTTC. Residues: CASSLQFSGGGETQHF.

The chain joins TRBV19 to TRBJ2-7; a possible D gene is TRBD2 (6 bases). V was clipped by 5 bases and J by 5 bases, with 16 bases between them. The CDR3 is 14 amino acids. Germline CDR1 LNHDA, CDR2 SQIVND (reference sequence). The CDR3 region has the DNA TGTGCCAGTAGTCCCACGGGGGAGATCAACGAGCAGTACTTC. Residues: CASSPTGEINEQYF.

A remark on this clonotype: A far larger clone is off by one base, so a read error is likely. In DNA, the CDR3 is TGTGCCAGCAGTCGCGCCCTTCAGGGGACATTTTCCTACGAGCAGTACTTC. Protein product: CASSRALQGTFSYEQYF. The genes are TRBV12-3 or TRBV12-4 and TRBJ2-7; D is perhaps TRBD1 (6 bases). The V end was cut by 5 bases, the J end by 1 base, with 21 bases between. There are 17 residues in the CDR3.

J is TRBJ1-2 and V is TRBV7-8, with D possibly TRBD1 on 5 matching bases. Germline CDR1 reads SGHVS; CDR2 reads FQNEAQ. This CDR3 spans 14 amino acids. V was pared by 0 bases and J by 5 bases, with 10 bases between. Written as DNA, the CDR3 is TGTGCCAGCAGCTTAGCCCGGGGCGGGTATGGCTACACCTTC. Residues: CASSLARGGYGYTF.

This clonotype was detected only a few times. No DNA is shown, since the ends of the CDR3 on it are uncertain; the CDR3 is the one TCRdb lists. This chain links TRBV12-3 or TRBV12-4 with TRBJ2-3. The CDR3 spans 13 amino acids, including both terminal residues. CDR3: CASSSSYTDTQYF.

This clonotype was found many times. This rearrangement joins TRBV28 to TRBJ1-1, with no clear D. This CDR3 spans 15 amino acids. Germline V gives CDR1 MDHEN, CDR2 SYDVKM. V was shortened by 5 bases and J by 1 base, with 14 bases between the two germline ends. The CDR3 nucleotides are TGTGCCAGCAGTCCCCATAGGGCGGGGAACACTGAAGCTTTCTTT. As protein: CASSPHRAGNTEAFF.

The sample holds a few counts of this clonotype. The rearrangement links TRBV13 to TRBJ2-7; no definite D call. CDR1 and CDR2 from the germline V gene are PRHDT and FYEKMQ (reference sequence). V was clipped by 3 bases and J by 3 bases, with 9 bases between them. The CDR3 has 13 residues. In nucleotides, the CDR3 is TGTGCCAGCAGCTTTGGGCAGAACTACGAGCAGTACTTC. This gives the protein CASSFGQNYEQYF. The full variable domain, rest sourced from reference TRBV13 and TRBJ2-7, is AAGVIQSPRHLIKEKRETATLKCYPIPRHDTVYWYQQGPGQDPQFLISFYEKMQSDKGSIPDRFSAQQFSDYHSELNMSSLELGDSALYFCASSFGQNYEQYFGPGTRLTVT.

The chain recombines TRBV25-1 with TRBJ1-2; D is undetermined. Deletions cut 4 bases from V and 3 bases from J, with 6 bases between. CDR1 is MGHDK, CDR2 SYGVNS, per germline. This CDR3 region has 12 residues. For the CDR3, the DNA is TGTGCCAGCAGTGCCGCGTACTATGGCTACACCTTC. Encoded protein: CASSAAYYGYTF.

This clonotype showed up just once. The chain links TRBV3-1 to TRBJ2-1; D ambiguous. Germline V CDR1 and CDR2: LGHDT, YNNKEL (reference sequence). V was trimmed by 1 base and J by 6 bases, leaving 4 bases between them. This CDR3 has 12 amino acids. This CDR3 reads CASSQVSNEQFF. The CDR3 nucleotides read TGTGCCAGCAGCCAAGTATCCAATGAGCAGTTCTTC.

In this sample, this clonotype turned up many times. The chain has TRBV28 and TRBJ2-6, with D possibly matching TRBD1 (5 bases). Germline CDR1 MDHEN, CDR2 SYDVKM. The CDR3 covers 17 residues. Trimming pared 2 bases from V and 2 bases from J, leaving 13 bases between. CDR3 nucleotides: TGTGCCAGCAGTTTAAGGGCAGAAGGGGCTGGGGCCAACGTCCTGACTTTC. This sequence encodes CASSLRAEGAGANVLTF.

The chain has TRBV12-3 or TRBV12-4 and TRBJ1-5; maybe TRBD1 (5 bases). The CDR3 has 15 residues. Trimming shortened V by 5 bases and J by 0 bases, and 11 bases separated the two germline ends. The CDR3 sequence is CASSRDFYSNQPQHF. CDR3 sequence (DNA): TGTGCCAGCAGTCGGGACTTTTATAGCAATCAGCCCCAGCATTTT.

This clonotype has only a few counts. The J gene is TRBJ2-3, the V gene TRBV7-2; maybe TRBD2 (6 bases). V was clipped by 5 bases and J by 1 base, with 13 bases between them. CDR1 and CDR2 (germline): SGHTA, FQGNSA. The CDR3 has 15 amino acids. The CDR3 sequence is CASSLGGDRTDTQYF. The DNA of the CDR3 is TGTGCCAGCAGCCTCGGCGGGGATCGCACAGATACGCAGTATTTT.

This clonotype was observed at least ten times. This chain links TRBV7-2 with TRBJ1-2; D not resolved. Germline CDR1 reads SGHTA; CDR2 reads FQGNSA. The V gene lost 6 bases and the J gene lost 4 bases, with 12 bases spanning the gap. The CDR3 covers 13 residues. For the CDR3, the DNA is TGTGCCAGCAGTCTGGGGTCCGGCTATGGCTACACCTTC. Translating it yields CASSLGSGYGYTF.

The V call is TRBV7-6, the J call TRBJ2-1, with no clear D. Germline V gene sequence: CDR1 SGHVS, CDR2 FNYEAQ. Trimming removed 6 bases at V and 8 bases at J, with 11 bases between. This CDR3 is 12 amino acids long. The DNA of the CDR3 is TGTGCCAGCAGGCACCCAAGCGATGAGCAGTTCTTC. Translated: CASRHPSDEQFF.

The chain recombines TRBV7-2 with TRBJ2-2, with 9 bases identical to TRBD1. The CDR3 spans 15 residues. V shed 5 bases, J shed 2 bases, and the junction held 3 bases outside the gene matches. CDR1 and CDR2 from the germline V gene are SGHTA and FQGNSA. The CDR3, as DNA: TGTGCCAGCAGCCCACAGGGGGCTAACACCGGGGAGCTGTTTTTT. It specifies CASSPQGANTGELFF.

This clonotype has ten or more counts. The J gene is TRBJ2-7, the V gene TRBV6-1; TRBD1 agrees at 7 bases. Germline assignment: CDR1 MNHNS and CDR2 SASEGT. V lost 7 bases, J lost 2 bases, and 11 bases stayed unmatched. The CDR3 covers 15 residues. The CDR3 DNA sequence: TGTGCCAGCACGGACCCCGGGACAGTGGCCTACGAGCAGTACTTC. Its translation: CASTDPGTVAYEQYF.

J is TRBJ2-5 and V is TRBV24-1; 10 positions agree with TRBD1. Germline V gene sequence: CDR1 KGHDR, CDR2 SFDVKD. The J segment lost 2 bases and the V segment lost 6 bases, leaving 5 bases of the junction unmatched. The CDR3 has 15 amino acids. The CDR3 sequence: CATSPKGQGQETQYF. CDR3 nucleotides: TGTGCCACCAGTCCAAAGGGACAGGGGCAAGAGACCCAGTACTTC.

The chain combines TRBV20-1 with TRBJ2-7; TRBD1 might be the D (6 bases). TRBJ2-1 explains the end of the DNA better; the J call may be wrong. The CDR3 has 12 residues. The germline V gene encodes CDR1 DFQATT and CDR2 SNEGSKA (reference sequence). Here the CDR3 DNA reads TGCAGTGCTAGTCCAGGGGCGAATGAGCAGTTCTTC. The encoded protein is CSASPGANEQFF.